Listed here are 3 T cell receptor beta chains from one sample, sequenced in a study of shared clonotypes between healthy human individuals. Method: immunoSEQ multiplex PCR; TCRdb's copy keeps in-frame clones and lacks some. The sample carries hundreds of thousands of clones, around 87% recorded once. Sequencing was carried out using memory CD8+ T cells sorted from blood. Regarding subset: CD45RO+ cells pooled with CCR7-negative TemRA cells. The origin of the receptors is a man aged 18-30 years in good health.

The gene calls are TRBV5-1 and TRBJ2-1; the match to TRBD1 covers 7 bases. Germline-derived CDR1 and CDR2 are SGHRS and YFSETQ. This CDR3 spans 16 amino acids. J was trimmed by 8 bases and V by 4 bases; bases with no gene match: 15. The CDR3 here is CASSPDRVFDLDEQFF. In DNA form, the CDR3 reads TGCGCCAGCAGCCCCGACAGGGTTTTCGATTTGGATGAGCAGTTCTTC.

In its sample, this clone was seen once. The J gene is TRBJ2-1, the V gene TRBV18; D remains unclear. Per germline, CDR1 KGHSH and CDR2 LQKENI. The CDR3 has 12 amino acids. The ends were cut back, 5 bases at V and 9 bases at J, with 11 bases in the middle. DNA of the CDR3: TGTGCCAGCTCAACAAGTTTTGGTGAGCAGTTCTTC. Translated: CASSTSFGEQFF.

The V call is TRBV11-1, the J call TRBJ1-2; 8 bases line up with TRBD1. CDR3 length: 14 amino acids. The junction had 4 bases not matched to a gene; V was cut back by 3 bases and J by 4 bases. Looked up from germline, CDR1 is SGHAT and CDR2 is FQDESV (reference sequence). CDR3: CASSFGQGSYGYTF. CDR3 nucleotides: TGTGCCAGCAGCTTCGGACAGGGTAGCTATGGCTACACCTTC.